The 12 T cell receptor beta chains reported below all come from one sample, sequenced in a study of cytotoxic CD8 clonotypes in ibrutinib-treated CLL. Assay used: immunoSEQ multiplex PCR; TCRdb lists only in-frame clones, some missing. The repertoire holds tens of thousands of clones, 68% seen once, with around 5.7% in the top ten. The sample was PBMCs, taken after 12 months of ibrutinib treatment. The receptor set was obtained from a human donor with chronic lymphocytic leukemia.

V and J are TRBV7-6 and TRBJ2-7; 9 nucleotides match TRBD2. The CDR3 is 16 amino acids. Per the germline V gene, CDR1 is SGHVS and CDR2 is FNYEAQ. After removal of 2 bases from V and 5 bases from J, the junction contained 10 bases not matched to a gene. CDR3 loop: CASSLLWSGGHNEQYF. The CDR3 nucleotides read TGTGCCAGCAGCTTACTTTGGAGCGGGGGGCACAACGAGCAGTACTTC.

The chain recombines TRBV7-9 with TRBJ1-2; 7 bases map to TRBD1. Per germline, CDR1 SEHNR and CDR2 FQNEAQ (reference sequence). The ends lost 5 bases at V and 4 bases at J; junction bases unmatched: 10. The CDR3 totals 15 residues. The CDR3 DNA reads TGTGCCAGCAGCCGAGACAGGGTGAGGACCTATGGCTACACCTTC. Translated: CASSRDRVRTYGYTF.

This clone has a handful of counts. This chain links TRBV7-3 with TRBJ2-5; D is possibly TRBD1 or TRBD2 (5 bases each). The germline V and J ends were trimmed by 5 bases and 4 bases, with 14 bases remaining between them. The CDR3 covers 14 residues. Germline CDR1 and CDR2: SGHTA and FQGTGA. The DNA for the CDR3 is TGTGCCAGCAGCCCGGGGACGACGGGAGAGACCCAGTACTTC. Translating gives CASSPGTTGETQYF.

The V and J genes are TRBV5-1 and TRBJ1-5; TRBD1 agrees at 9 bases. This CDR3 has 14 amino acids. CDR1 and CDR2 from the germline V gene are SGHRS and YFSETQ. Trimming took 4 bases from V and 7 from J; bases not matched to a gene: 6. CDR3 bases: TGCGCCAGCAGCCCCGGGACAGGGAGCCAGCCCCAGCATTTT. Protein sequence: CASSPGTGSQPQHF.

CDR3: CASSLDRDQPQHF. The DNA for the CDR3 is TGTGCCAGCAGCTTAGACCGTGATCAGCCCCAGCATTTT. The chain uses TRBV7-3 and TRBJ1-5, with D hard to call. V dropped 2 bases and J dropped 5 bases, with 7 bases sitting between them. Germline CDR1 is SGHTA and CDR2 is FQGTGA. CDR3 length equals 13 residues.

This clone was picked up one time. The chain joins TRBV28 to TRBJ2-1, with 13 bases fitting TRBD2. Germline V gene lookup returns CDR1 MDHEN and CDR2 SYDVKM. Trimming took 5 bases from V and 1 from J; bases not matched to a gene: 17. The CDR3 length is 21 residues. The CDR3 DNA is TGTGCCAGCAGTCCACACGGACTAGCGGGGGACCCCGGGGTTTCCTACAATGAGCAGTTCTTC. Protein: CASSPHGLAGDPGVSYNEQFF. Drawing the rest from reference TRBV28 and TRBJ2-1, the complete variable domain is DVKVTQSSRYLVKRTGEKVFLECVQDMDHENMFWYRQDPGLGLRLIYFSYDVKMKEKGDIPEGYSVSREKKERFSLILESASTNQTSMYLCASSPHGLAGDPGVSYNEQFFGPGTRLTVL.

The table lists this clone with a few counts. The J gene is TRBJ1-6, the V gene TRBV30; the D gene is possibly TRBD1 (5 bases). Germline CDR1 reads GTSNPN; CDR2 reads SVGIG (reference sequence). Between the trimmed V and J ends, which lost 4 bases and 4 bases, there was a span of 14 bases. The CDR3 has 15 amino acids. The CDR3 DNA is TGTGCCTGGACCAAACCGGGACTTTATAATTCACCCCTCCACTTT. The encoded protein is CAWTKPGLYNSPLHF. The full variable domain, in which reference TRBV30 and TRBJ1-6 provide the parts outside the CDR3, is SQTIHQWPATLVQPVGSPLSLECTVEGTSNPNLYWYRQAAGRGLQLLFYSVGIGQISSEVPQNLSASRPQDRQFILSSKKLLLSDSGFYLCAWTKPGLYNSPLHFGNGTRLTVT.

The genes are TRBV5-4 and TRBJ1-3; D is unresolved. Between the trimmed V and J ends, which lost 0 bases and 1 base, there was a span of 11 bases. CDR1 is SGHNT, CDR2 YYREEE, per germline (reference sequence). The CDR3 consists of 16 residues. In nucleotides, the CDR3 is TGTGCCAGCAGCTTGGACGGACCGCGATCTGGAAACACCATATATTTT. Translating gives CASSLDGPRSGNTIYF.

The chain is built from TRBV4-2 and TRBJ2-7; D possibly matches TRBD1 or TRBD2 (6 bases each). V lost 4 bases and J lost 6, with 13 bases in between. This CDR3 region has 13 residues. Germline V gene data show CDR1 as LGHNA and CDR2 as YNFKEQ. The CDR3 bases are TGTGCCAGCAGCCCCTATGGGGGGCGCGAGCAGTACTTC. Translated, it gives CASSPYGGREQYF.

V is TRBV19 and J is TRBJ1-2; TRBD1 agrees at 7 bases. The CDR3 runs 14 residues. V was pared by 6 bases and J by 3 bases, with 7 bases of the junction left unmatched. CDR1 and CDR2 from the germline V gene are LNHDA and SQIVND (reference sequence). CDR3 in amino acids: CASSPDRDDYGYTF. The CDR3 nucleotides are TGTGCCAGTAGCCCAGACAGGGATGACTATGGCTACACCTTC.

Only a few counts were recorded for this clone. CDR3 region: CASSEQGAGLDGYTF. The CDR3 DNA reads as TGTGCCAGCAGTGAACAGGGGGCCGGATTAGATGGCTACACCTTC. V is TRBV2 and J is TRBJ1-2, with 8 bases matching TRBD1. J gave up 6 bases and V 2 bases, and 8 bases lay outside the gene matches. Germline assignment: CDR1 SNHLY and CDR2 FYNNEI. This CDR3 region has 15 residues.

The chain uses TRBV19 and TRBJ1-5; D unclear. This CDR3 is built from 12 residues. V lost 6 bases and J lost 6, with 9 bases in between. Germline CDR1 reads LNHDA; CDR2 reads SQIVND (reference sequence). CDR3 amino acids: CASSLIGQPQHF. CDR3 DNA: TGTGCCAGTAGCCTGATTGGTCAGCCCCAGCATTTT.